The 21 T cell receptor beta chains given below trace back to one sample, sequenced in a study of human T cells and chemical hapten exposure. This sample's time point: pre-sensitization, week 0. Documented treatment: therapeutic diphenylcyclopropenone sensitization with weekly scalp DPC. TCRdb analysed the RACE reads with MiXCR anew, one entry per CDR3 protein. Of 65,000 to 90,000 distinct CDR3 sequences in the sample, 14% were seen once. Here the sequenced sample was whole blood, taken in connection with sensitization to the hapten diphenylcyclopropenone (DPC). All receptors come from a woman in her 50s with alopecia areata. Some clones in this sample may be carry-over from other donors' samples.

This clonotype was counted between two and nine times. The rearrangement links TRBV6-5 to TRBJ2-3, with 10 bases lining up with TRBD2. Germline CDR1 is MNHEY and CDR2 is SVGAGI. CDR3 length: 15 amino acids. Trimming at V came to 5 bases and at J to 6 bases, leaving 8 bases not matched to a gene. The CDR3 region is CASSRASGRIDTQYF. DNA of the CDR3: TGTGCCAGCAGTAGGGCTAGCGGGAGAATTGATACGCAGTATTTT.

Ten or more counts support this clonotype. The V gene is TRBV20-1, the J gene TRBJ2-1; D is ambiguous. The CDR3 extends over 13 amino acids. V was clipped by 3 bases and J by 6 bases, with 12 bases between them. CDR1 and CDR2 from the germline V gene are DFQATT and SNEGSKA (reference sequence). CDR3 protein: CSARPPLRNEQFF. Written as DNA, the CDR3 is TGCAGTGCTAGGCCCCCGTTACGCAATGAGCAGTTCTTC.

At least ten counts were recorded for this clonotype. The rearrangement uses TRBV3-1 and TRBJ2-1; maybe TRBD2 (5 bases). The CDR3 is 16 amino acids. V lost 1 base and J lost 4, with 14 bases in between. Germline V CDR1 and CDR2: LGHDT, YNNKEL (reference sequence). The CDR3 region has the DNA TGTGCCAGCAGCCAAGGGAGTGGGAGTGGGTACAATGAGCAGTTCTTC. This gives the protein CASSQGSGSGYNEQFF.

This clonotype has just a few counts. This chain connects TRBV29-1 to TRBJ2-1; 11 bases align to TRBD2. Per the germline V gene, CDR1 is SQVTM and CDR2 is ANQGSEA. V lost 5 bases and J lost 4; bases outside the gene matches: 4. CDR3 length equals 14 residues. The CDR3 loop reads CSVPTSGTYNEQFF. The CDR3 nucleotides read TGCAGCGTTCCGACTAGCGGGACATACAATGAGCAGTTCTTC.

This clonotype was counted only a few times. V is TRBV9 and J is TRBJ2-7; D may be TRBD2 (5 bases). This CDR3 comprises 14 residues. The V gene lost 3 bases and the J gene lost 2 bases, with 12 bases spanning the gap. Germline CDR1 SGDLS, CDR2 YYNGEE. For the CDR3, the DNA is TGTGCCAGCAGCGCTGGGCAGGAGGCCTACGAGCAGTACTTC. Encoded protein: CASSAGQEAYEQYF.

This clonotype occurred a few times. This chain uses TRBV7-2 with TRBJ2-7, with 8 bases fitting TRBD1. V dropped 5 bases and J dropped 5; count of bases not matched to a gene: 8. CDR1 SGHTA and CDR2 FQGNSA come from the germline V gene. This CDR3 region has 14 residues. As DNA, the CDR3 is TGTGCCAGCAGCCCGGACAGGGTTTACGACGAGCAGTACTTC. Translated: CASSPDRVYDEQYF. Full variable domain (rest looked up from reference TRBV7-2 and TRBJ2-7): GAGVSQSPSNKVTEKGKDVELRCDPISGHTALYWYRQSLGQGLEFLIYFQGNSAPDKSGLPSDRFSAERTGGSVSTLTIQRTQQEDSAVYLCASSPDRVYDEQYFGPGTRLTVT.

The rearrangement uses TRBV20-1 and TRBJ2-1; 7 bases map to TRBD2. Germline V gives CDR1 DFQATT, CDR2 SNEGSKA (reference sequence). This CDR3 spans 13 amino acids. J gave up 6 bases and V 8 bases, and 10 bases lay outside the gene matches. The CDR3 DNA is TGCAGTCCTTTGCGGTCGGGGGGCAATGAGCAGTTCTTC. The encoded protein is CSPLRSGGNEQFF.

CDR3 amino acids: CSAPTSTDTQYF. CDR3 bases: TGCAGTGCTCCGACTAGCACAGATACGCAGTATTTT. The chain joins TRBV20-1 to TRBJ2-3; D is unclear. Germline CDR1 and CDR2: DFQATT and SNEGSKA (reference sequence). This CDR3 has 12 residues. Trimming pared 5 bases from V and 0 bases from J, leaving 6 bases between.

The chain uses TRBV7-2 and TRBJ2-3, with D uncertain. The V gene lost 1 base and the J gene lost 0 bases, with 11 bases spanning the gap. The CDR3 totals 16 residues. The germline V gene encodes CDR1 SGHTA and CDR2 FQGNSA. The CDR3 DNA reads TGTGCCAGCAGCTTAGTAAGGCTGAGAAGCACAGATACGCAGTATTTT. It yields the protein CASSLVRLRSTDTQYF. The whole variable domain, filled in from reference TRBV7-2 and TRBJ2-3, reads GAGVSQSPSNKVTEKGKDVELRCDPISGHTALYWYRQSLGQGLEFLIYFQGNSAPDKSGLPSDRFSAERTGGSVSTLTIQRTQQEDSAVYLCASSLVRLRSTDTQYFGPGTRLTVL.

In DNA form, the CDR3 reads TGTGCCAGCAGCGGGGGACTAGCGATGAACGAGCAGTACTTC. Translation: CASSGGLAMNEQYF. This sequence joins TRBV9 and TRBJ2-7, with 10 bases matching TRBD2. CDR1 and CDR2 (germline): SGDLS, YYNGEE. The CDR3 runs 14 residues. V lost 3 bases to trimming and J lost 5 bases; unmatched junction nucleotides: 5.

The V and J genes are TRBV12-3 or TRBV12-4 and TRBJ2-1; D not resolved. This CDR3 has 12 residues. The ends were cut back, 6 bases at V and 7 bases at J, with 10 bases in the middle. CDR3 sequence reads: CASSSGLNEQFF. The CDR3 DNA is TGTGCCAGCAGCTCCGGGTTGAATGAGCAGTTCTTC.

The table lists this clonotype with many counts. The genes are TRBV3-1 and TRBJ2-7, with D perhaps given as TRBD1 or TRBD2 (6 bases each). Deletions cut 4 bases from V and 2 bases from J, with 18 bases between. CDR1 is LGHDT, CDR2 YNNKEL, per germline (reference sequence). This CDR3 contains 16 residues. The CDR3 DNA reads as TGTGCCAGCAGCCCTTTTTTACAGGGAGGCACCTACGAGCAGTACTTC. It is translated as CASSPFLQGGTYEQYF.

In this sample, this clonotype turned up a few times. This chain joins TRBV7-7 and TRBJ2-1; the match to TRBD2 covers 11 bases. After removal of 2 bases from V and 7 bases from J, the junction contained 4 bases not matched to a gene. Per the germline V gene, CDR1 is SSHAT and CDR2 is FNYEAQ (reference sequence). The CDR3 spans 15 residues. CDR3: CASSLLAGGENEQFF. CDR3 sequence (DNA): TGTGCCAGCAGCTTACTAGCGGGAGGTGAGAATGAGCAGTTCTTC.

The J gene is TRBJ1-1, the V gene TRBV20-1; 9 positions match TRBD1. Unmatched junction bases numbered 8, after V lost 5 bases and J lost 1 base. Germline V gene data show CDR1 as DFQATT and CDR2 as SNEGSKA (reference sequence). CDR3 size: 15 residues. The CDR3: CSARDRDRWNTEAFF. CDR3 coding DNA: TGCAGTGCTCGGGACAGGGACAGATGGAACACTGAAGCTTTCTTT.

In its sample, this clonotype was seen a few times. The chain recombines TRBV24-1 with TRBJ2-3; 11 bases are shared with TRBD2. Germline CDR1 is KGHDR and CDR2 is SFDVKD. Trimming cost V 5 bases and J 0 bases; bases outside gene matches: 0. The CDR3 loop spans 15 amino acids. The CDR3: CATSGTSGSTDTQYF. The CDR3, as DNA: TGTGCCACCAGTGGGACTAGCGGGAGCACAGATACGCAGTATTTT.

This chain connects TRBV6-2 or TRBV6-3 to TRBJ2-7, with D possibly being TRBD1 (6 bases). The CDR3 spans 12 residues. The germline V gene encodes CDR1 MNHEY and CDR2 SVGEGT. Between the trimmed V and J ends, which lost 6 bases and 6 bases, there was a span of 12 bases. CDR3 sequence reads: CASRQKGVEQYF. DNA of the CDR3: TGTGCCAGCAGACAGAAGGGGGTCGAGCAGTACTTC.

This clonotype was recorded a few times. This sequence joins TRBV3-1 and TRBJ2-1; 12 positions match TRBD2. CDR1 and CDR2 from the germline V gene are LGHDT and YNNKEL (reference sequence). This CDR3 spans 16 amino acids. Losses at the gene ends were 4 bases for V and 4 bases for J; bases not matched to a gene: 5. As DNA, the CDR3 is TGTGCCAGCAGCCGAGTGACTAGCGGGGGATACAATGAGCAGTTCTTC. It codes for CASSRVTSGGYNEQFF.

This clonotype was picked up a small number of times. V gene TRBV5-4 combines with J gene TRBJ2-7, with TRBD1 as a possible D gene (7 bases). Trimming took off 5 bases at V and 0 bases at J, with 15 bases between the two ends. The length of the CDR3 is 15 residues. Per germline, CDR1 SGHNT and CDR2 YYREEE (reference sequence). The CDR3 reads CASSHRQGLSYEQYF. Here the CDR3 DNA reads TGTGCCAGCAGTCACCGACAGGGACTCTCCTACGAGCAGTACTTC.

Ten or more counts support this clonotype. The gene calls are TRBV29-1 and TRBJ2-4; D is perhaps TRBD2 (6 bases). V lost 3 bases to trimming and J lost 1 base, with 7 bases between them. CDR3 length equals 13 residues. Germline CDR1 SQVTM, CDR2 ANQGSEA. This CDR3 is CSVEEGAKNIQYF. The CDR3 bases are TGCAGCGTTGAGGAGGGGGCCAAAAACATTCAGTACTTC.

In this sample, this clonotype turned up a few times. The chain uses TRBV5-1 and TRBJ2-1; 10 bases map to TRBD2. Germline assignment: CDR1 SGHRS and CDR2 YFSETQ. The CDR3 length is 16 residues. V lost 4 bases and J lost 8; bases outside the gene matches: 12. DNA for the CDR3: TGCGCCAGCAGCAACATCAAAGCGGGAGGGGCGGATGAGCAGTTCTTC. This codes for CASSNIKAGGADEQFF.

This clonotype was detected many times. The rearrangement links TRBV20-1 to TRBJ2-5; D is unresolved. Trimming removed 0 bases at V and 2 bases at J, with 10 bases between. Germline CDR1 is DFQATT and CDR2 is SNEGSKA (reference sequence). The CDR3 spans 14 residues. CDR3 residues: CSAREIVGQETQYF. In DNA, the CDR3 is TGCAGTGCTAGAGAAATCGTTGGGCAAGAGACCCAGTACTTC.